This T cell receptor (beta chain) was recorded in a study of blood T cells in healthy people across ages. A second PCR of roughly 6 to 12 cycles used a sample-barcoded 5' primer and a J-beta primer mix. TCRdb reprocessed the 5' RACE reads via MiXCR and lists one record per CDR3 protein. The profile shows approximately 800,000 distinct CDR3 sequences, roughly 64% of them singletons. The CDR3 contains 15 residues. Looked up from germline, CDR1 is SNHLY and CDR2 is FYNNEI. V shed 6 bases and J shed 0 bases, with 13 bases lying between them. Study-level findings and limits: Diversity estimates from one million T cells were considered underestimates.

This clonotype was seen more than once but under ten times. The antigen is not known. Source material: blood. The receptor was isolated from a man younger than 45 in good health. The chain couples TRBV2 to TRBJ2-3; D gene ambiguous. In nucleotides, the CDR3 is TGTGCCAGCAGCTTATCGAGACCTAGCACAGATACGCAGTATTTT. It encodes CASSLSRPSTDTQYF.